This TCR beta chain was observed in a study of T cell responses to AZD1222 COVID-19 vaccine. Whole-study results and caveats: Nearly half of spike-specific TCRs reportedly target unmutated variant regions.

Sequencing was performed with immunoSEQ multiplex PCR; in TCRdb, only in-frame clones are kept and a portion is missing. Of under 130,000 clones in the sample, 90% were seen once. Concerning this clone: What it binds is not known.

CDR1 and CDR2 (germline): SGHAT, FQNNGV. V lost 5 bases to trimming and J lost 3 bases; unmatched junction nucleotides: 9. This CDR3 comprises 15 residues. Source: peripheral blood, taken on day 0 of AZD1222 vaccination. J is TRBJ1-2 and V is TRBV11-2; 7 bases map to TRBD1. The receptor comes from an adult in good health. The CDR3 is CASSALRDRYYGYTF. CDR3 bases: TGTGCCAGCAGCGCGCTCCGGGACAGATACTATGGCTACACCTTC.